What follows are 22 T cell receptor beta chains derived from one specimen sequenced in a study of blood T cells in healthy people across ages. A J-beta primer mix and a sample-barcoded 5' primer were used in a second PCR of roughly 7 to 12 cycles. Each CDR3 protein is one row after TCRdb ran MiXCR on the 5' RACE reads. This table holds fewer than 800,000 distinct CDR3 sequences, 25% found once. These records were also assigned to another study, of T cells of mothers and their children.

The material sequenced was blood. The receptors were sampled from a boy aged 5-17 years in good health.

This clonotype was recorded a few times. The chain has TRBV24-1 and TRBJ1-1; D might be TRBD1 (5 bases). The CDR3 has 12 amino acids. V lost 4 bases and J 8 bases, leaving 10 bases between the germline ends. The germline V gene has CDR1 KGHDR and CDR2 SFDVKD. DNA for the CDR3: TGTGCCACCAGTGAACTCGGACAAGAAGCTTTCTTT. Amino acids: CATSELGQEAFF.

The CDR3 coding sequence is TGTGCCAGCAGCAACCGGGACACCGAGCAGTACTTC. This gives the protein CASSNRDTEQYF. V usage is TRBV7-6 and J usage is TRBJ2-7; tentatively, D is TRBD1 (6 bases). V was clipped by 5 bases and J by 6 bases, with 11 bases between them. CDR3 length: 12 amino acids. The germline V gene has CDR1 SGHVS and CDR2 FNYEAQ.

This clonotype was seen a handful of times. V usage is TRBV10-3 and J usage is TRBJ1-5, with D unclear. V shed 3 bases and J shed 2 bases, with 11 bases lying between them. This CDR3 has 15 residues. From germline, CDR1 is ENHRY and CDR2 SYGVKD. The CDR3 loop reads CAISEAQRGNQPQHF. In DNA, the CDR3 is TGTGCCATCAGTGAAGCGCAGCGGGGCAATCAGCCCCAGCATTTT.

This clonotype was counted a few times. The chain recombines TRBV19 with TRBJ2-2, with D possibly TRBD2 on 6 matching bases. Germline lookup yields CDR1 LNHDA and CDR2 SQIVND (reference sequence). The CDR3 runs to 15 residues. The ends were cut back, 3 bases at V and 6 bases at J, with 14 bases in the middle. The CDR3 coding sequence is TGTGCCAGTAGTATTGGACCAGGGAGGTCCGGGGAGCTGTTTTTT. It translates to CASSIGPGRSGELFF.

This clonotype was detected a few times. The chain couples TRBV12-3 or TRBV12-4 to TRBJ2-5; D call uncertain. Trimming removed 6 bases from V and 5 bases from J, with 10 bases in between. The CDR3 has 12 amino acids. The CDR3 bases are TGTGCCAGCAGGTCAGAAATGGAGACCCAGTACTTC. Residues: CASRSEMETQYF.

This chain joins TRBV11-2 and TRBJ2-7; 7 bases align to TRBD2. Germline V lookup: CDR1 SGHAT, CDR2 FQNNGV. This CDR3 spans 14 amino acids. V trimming: 1 base; J trimming: 3 bases; junction bases outside the gene matches: 3. CDR3 coding DNA: TGTGCCAGCAGCTTAGGTGTAGCGGGCTACGAGCAGTACTTC. Residues: CASSLGVAGYEQYF.

The chain is built from TRBV5-6 and TRBJ2-7; D uncertain. Between the trimmed V and J ends, which lost 4 bases and 4 bases, there was a span of 18 bases. There are 15 residues in the CDR3. Germline assignment: CDR1 SGHDT and CDR2 YYEEEE. Here the CDR3 reads CASSQAAAPGYEQYF. The CDR3 nucleotides read TGTGCCAGCAGCCAGGCGGCTGCCCCTGGGTACGAGCAGTACTTC.

This clonotype was picked up a small number of times. CDR3 in amino acids: CASSSFTERQPQHF. The CDR3 DNA reads as TGTGCCAGCAGTTCCTTCACGGAACGTCAGCCCCAGCATTTT. The rearrangement uses TRBV12-3 or TRBV12-4 and TRBJ1-5; D is uncertain. This CDR3 has 14 residues. V was clipped by 4 bases and J by 6 bases, with 13 bases between them.

The V gene is TRBV2, the J gene TRBJ2-3; TRBD2 agrees at 9 bases. Germline V CDR1 and CDR2: SNHLY, FYNNEI. The junction had 7 bases not matched to a gene; V was cut back by 8 bases and J by 4 bases. CDR3 size: 14 residues. In DNA, the CDR3 is TGTGCCAGCGGATGGACTAGCGTCTCAGATACGCAGTATTTT. It is translated as CASGWTSVSDTQYF.

The chain carries TRBV5-1 and TRBJ2-7; a weak D match, TRBD1 (5 bases). The length of the CDR3 is 11 residues. The germline V gene encodes CDR1 SGHRS and CDR2 YFSETQ. Trimming pared 3 bases from V and 5 bases from J, leaving 6 bases between. The DNA of the CDR3 is TGCGCCAGCAGCTCGACAGACGAGCAGTACTTC. Encoded protein: CASSSTDEQYF.

V gene TRBV7-2 combines with J gene TRBJ2-1; 11 positions match TRBD2. CDR1 and CDR2 from the germline V gene are SGHTA and FQGNSA. Unmatched junction bases numbered 6, after V lost 7 bases and J lost 4 bases. This CDR3 is 15 amino acids long. CDR3 in amino acids: CASTTLAGDYNEQFF. The CDR3 coding sequence is TGTGCCAGCACCACACTAGCGGGGGATTACAATGAGCAGTTCTTC.

J is TRBJ1-2 and V is TRBV7-6, with 10 bases aligning to TRBD1. The CDR3 length is 15 residues. Germline lookup yields CDR1 SGHVS and CDR2 FNYEAQ. The V segment lost 5 bases and the J segment 3 bases; nucleotides outside the gene matches: 6. CDR3 sequence: CASSPGTGVHYGYTF. Here the CDR3 DNA reads TGTGCCAGCAGCCCCGGGACAGGGGTTCACTATGGCTACACCTTC.

This clonotype was observed many times. The CDR3 reads CSVEAGYEQYF. CDR3 coding DNA: TGCAGCGTTGAGGCGGGGTATGAGCAGTACTTC. The genes are TRBV29-1 and TRBJ2-7; a possible D gene is TRBD2 (6 bases). The CDR3 is 11 residues long. CDR1 and CDR2 (germline): SQVTM, ANQGSEA. Trimming shortened V by 3 bases and J by 7 bases, and 10 bases separated the two germline ends.

The gene calls are TRBV6-6 and TRBJ1-2; 7 nucleotides line up with TRBD1. V lost 2 bases and J lost 1; bases outside the gene matches: 7. Germline V gene data show CDR1 as MNHNY and CDR2 as SVGAGI (reference sequence). The length of the CDR3 is 16 residues. CDR3 protein: CASSYPSGGVNYGYTF. As DNA, the CDR3 is TGTGCCAGCAGTTACCCTTCAGGGGGAGTTAACTATGGCTACACCTTC.

This sequence joins TRBV5-1 and TRBJ2-5; D remains unclear. The end of the DNA fits TRBJ2-7 better, so the J call may be wrong. The CDR3 sequence is 14 residues long. Germline V gene sequence: CDR1 SGHRS, CDR2 YFSETQ. CDR3 in amino acids: CASSLEVPYYEQYF. CDR3 DNA: TGCGCCAGCAGCTTGGAAGTTCCGTATTACGAGCAGTACTTC.

The CDR3 reads CASSPWGGTVQETQYF. The CDR3 nucleotides are TGTGCCAGCAGTCCTTGGGGGGGGACGGTTCAAGAGACCCAGTACTTC. The chain carries TRBV6-1 and TRBJ2-5; 7 bases map to TRBD2. Looked up from germline, CDR1 is MNHNS and CDR2 is SASEGT. Losses at the gene ends were 5 bases for V and 2 bases for J; bases not matched to a gene: 11. The length of the CDR3 is 16 residues.

This clonotype was seen just once. This chain uses TRBV7-2 with TRBJ1-5; TRBD1 matches 7 bases. The CDR3 runs 15 residues. The trim removed 1 base at V and 5 bases at J, leaving 5 bases unmatched. In germline, CDR1 is SGHTA, CDR2 FQGNSA. CDR3: CASSLGGTDYQPQHF. CDR3 bases: TGTGCCAGCAGCTTAGGGGGGACAGATTATCAGCCCCAGCATTTT.

This clonotype was observed a few times. The chain combines TRBV7-2 with TRBJ1-4; D call uncertain. This CDR3 contains 13 residues. Per germline, CDR1 SGHTA and CDR2 FQGNSA. The V and J ends lost 4 bases and 6 bases respectively, with 9 bases between them. The DNA of the CDR3 is TGTGCCAGCAGCTCCCGGACTGATGAAAAACTGTTTTTT. This sequence encodes CASSSRTDEKLFF.

This chain links TRBV4-3 with TRBJ1-4; maybe TRBD1 (5 bases). V lost 6 bases and J lost 4, with 15 bases in between. The CDR3 extends over 15 amino acids. Germline loops: CDR1 LGHNA, CDR2 YSLEER. As DNA, the CDR3 is TGCGCCAGCAGTGTTATGACAGATGATAATGAAAAACTGTTTTTT. As protein: CASSVMTDDNEKLFF.

The sample holds a few counts of this clonotype. The J gene is TRBJ2-2, the V gene TRBV9; D may be TRBD1 (6 bases). The V gene's germline CDR1 is SGDLS and CDR2 YYNGEE. V was shortened by 0 bases and J by 7 bases, with 10 bases between the two germline ends. The CDR3 spans 14 residues. The CDR3 DNA sequence: TGTGCCAGCAGCGTAGTGGGGGCGAGCGGGGAGCTGTTTTTT. Protein product: CASSVVGASGELFF.

The genes are TRBV29-1 and TRBJ2-2; D possibly corresponds to TRBD2 (6 bases). This CDR3 comprises 14 residues. The V gene's germline CDR1 is SQVTM and CDR2 ANQGSEA. The V and J ends lost 6 bases and 3 bases respectively, with 14 bases between them. The CDR3 region is CSVETGLDTGELFF. The CDR3 DNA reads TGCAGCGTGGAAACGGGACTCGACACCGGGGAGCTGTTTTTT.

The table lists this clonotype with a few counts. The junction does not match germline at one end; this may be a read error. This chain uses TRBV19 with TRBJ2-5; TRBD1 might be the D (7 bases). The J call may be mistaken, given a closer DNA end match to TRBJ2-1. CDR1 is LNHDA and CDR2 is SQIVND in the germline V gene (reference sequence). There are 16 residues in the CDR3. CDR3 region: CASSIRGTLNYDEQFF. In DNA form, the CDR3 reads TGTGCCAGTAGCATCAGGGGGACTCTCAACTACGATGAGCAGTTCTTC.